The 24 T cell receptor beta chains in this list originate from one sample, sequenced in a study of T cells in Graves' hyperthyroidism and ophthalmopathy. RNA transcripts served as the template for amplifying TCR beta CDR3 regions. The study used the HTBI primer set for a first-round RT-PCR of the TCR CDR3. From the multiplex PCR reads, TCRdb called clonotypes with MiXCR, one entry per CDR3 protein. Among a few hundred thousand distinct CDR3 sequences listed, 12% to 15% were seen once. Sequenced input: blood. All receptors come from a woman in her fifties or sixties with Graves' ophthalmopathy.

The chain employs TRBV20-1 and TRBJ2-4; 7 positions agree with TRBD2. V shed 0 bases, J shed 7 bases, and the junction held 18 bases outside the gene matches. The germline gives CDR1 DFQATT, CDR2 SNEGSKA (reference sequence). This CDR3 has 18 amino acids. CDR3 nucleotides: TGCAGTGCTAGAGATCTGGTGGCGGGAGCCCCCTACGGGAACATTCAGTACTTC. This gives the protein CSARDLVAGAPYGNIQYF.

The table lists this clonotype with many counts. V and J are TRBV28 and TRBJ2-2, with TRBD2 identical over 8 bases. The CDR3 totals 18 residues. Trimming cost V 3 bases and J 4 bases; bases outside gene matches: 13. The germline V gene encodes CDR1 MDHEN and CDR2 SYDVKM. The CDR3 loop reads CASSLVSGIKGFTGELFF. In nucleotides, the CDR3 is TGTGCCAGCAGTTTGGTTAGCGGGATCAAGGGATTCACCGGGGAGCTGTTTTTT.

This clonotype appeared many times. This rearrangement joins TRBV28 to TRBJ2-1; the D gene is possibly TRBD2 (7 bases). V was cut by 0 bases and J by 3 bases, with 15 bases left in between. This CDR3 has 17 residues. Per the germline V gene, CDR1 is MDHEN and CDR2 is SYDVKM. CDR3 DNA sequence: TGTGCCAGCAGTTTATGGTTGGAAAGGGGGGGCTACAATGAGCAGTTCTTC. Protein product: CASSLWLERGGYNEQFF.

This clonotype came up many times. Mismatch with germline at one junction end may stem from a read error. The genes are TRBV4-1 and TRBJ1-1; D not certain. CDR1 and CDR2 (germline): MGHRA, YSYEKL. This CDR3 contains 13 residues. The CDR3 region is CASSQSLNTEAFF. CDR3 bases: TGTGCCAGCAGCCAGAGCTTGAACACTGAAGCTTTCTTT.

This clonotype showed up just a few times. The rearrangement joins TRBV15 to TRBJ1-2; no reliable D call. CDR1 is LNHNV and CDR2 is YYDKDF in the germline V gene (reference sequence). The CDR3 consists of 11 residues. Deletions cut 1 base from V and 9 bases from J, with 6 bases between. Written as DNA, the CDR3 is TGTGCCACCAGCAGAGGCCAAAGCTACACCTTC. It codes for CATSRGQSYTF.

The V gene is TRBV25-1, the J gene TRBJ2-1, with 9 bases fitting TRBD2. The CDR3 covers 15 residues. CDR1 and CDR2 (germline): MGHDK, SYGVNS. V dropped 3 bases and J dropped 2; count of bases not matched to a gene: 2. CDR3 in DNA: TGTGCCAGCAGTGACCCTAGCGGGACCTACAATGAGCAGTTCTTC. It specifies CASSDPSGTYNEQFF. The variable domain in full, completed from reference TRBV25-1 and TRBJ2-1, reads EADIYQTPRYLVIGTGKKITLECSQTMGHDKMYWYQQDPGMELHLIHYSYGVNSTEKGDLSSESTVSRIRTEHFPLTLESARPSHTSQYLCASSDPSGTYNEQFFGPGTRLTVL.

In this sample, this clonotype turned up many times. The rearrangement uses TRBV12-3 or TRBV12-4 and TRBJ2-7; D is ambiguous. V was pared by 0 bases and J by 6 bases, with 3 bases between. The CDR3 covers 11 residues. The CDR3 DNA follows: TGTGCCAGCAGTTTAGCTAGCGAGCAGTACTTC. Its translation: CASSLASEQYF.

Only a few counts were recorded for this clonotype. The chain has TRBV5-4 and TRBJ2-1; possible D gene TRBD2, 7 bases. The CDR3 loop spans 16 amino acids. The germline V and J ends were trimmed by 4 bases and 4 bases, with 18 bases remaining between them. Germline CDR1 SGHNT, CDR2 YYREEE (reference sequence). CDR3 coding DNA: TGTGCCAGCAGCCGGACGAGGGGGGGAACTTACAATGAGCAGTTCTTC. Protein sequence: CASSRTRGGTYNEQFF.

This clonotype was detected many times. This chain connects TRBV12-3 or TRBV12-4 to TRBJ2-6; 9 bases align to TRBD1. Trimming removed 6 bases from V and 0 bases from J; junction bases left unmatched: 6. The CDR3 has 17 residues. CDR3: CASRPGQGSSGANVLTF. DNA for the CDR3: TGTGCCAGCAGGCCGGGACAGGGTTCCTCTGGGGCCAACGTCCTGACTTTC.

In its sample, this clonotype was seen many times. CDR3 bases: TGTGCCAGCAGGGGGAGTTTGAAGCAGTTCTTC. Protein sequence: CASRGSLKQFF. The V gene is TRBV7-2, the J gene TRBJ2-1; D might be TRBD2 (5 bases). Trimming shortened V by 6 bases and J by 11 bases, and 11 bases separated the two germline ends. CDR1 and CDR2 from the germline V gene are SGHTA and FQGNSA. The CDR3 runs to 11 residues. Variable domain in full (rest from reference TRBV7-2 and TRBJ2-1): GAGVSQSPSNKVTEKGKDVELRCDPISGHTALYWYRQSLGQGLEFLIYFQGNSAPDKSGLPSDRFSAERTGGSVSTLTIQRTQQEDSAVYLCASRGSLKQFFGPGTRLTVL.

The V call is TRBV12-3 or TRBV12-4, the J call TRBJ2-2, with 8 bases that match TRBD1. With V trimmed by 11 bases and J by 3 bases, 8 bases remained unmatched. CDR3 length equals 14 residues. CDR3 in DNA: TGTGCCGTGTCCGGGACAGGACACACCGGGGAGCTGTTTTTT. Protein product: CAVSGTGHTGELFF.

The table lists this clonotype with many counts. The V gene is TRBV11-2, the J gene TRBJ2-3; a possible D gene is TRBD2 (6 bases). From germline, CDR1 is SGHAT and CDR2 FQNNGV. The CDR3 spans 14 residues. The germline V and J ends were trimmed by 8 bases and 0 bases, with 12 bases remaining between them. The CDR3, as DNA: TGTGCCAGCCGCGGACGGGAGAGCACAGATACGCAGTATTTT. Translation gives CASRGRESTDTQYF. The full variable domain, with the rest looked up from reference TRBV11-2 and TRBJ2-3, is EAGVAQSPRYKIIEKRQSVAFWCNPISGHATLYWYQQILGQGPKLLIQFQNNGVVDDSQLPKDRFSAERLKGVDSTLKIQPAKLEDSAVYLCASRGRESTDTQYFGPGTRLTVL.

This clonotype has at least ten counts. The chain is built from TRBV28 and TRBJ2-3; D is possibly TRBD2 (6 bases). Germline CDR1 is MDHEN and CDR2 is SYDVKM. The CDR3 runs to 17 residues. With 4 bases removed from V and 5 bases from J, the gap between germline ends came to 22 bases. This CDR3 is CASSSKPPGLPRDTQYF. CDR3 DNA sequence: TGTGCCAGCAGTTCCAAACCACCGGGACTCCCTCGAGATACGCAGTATTTT.

The V and J genes are TRBV14 and TRBJ2-7; TRBD1 matches 9 bases. The CDR3 runs 20 residues. The V gene's germline CDR1 is SGHDN and CDR2 FVKESK. The J segment lost 4 bases and the V segment lost 0 bases, leaving 19 bases of the junction unmatched. The DNA of the CDR3 is TGTGCCAGCAGCCAAGATCTTAACAGGGGGCGGTTGGAGGGAGGATACGAGCAGTACTTC. Amino acids: CASSQDLNRGRLEGGYEQYF. Variable domain in full (rest from reference TRBV14 and TRBJ2-7): EAGVTQFPSHSVIEKGQTVTLRCDPISGHDNLYWYRRVMGKEIKFLLHFVKESKQDESGMPNNRFLAERTGGTYSTLKVQPAELEDSGVYFCASSQDLNRGRLEGGYEQYFGPGTRLTVT.

The rearrangement uses TRBV14 and TRBJ2-1; the match to TRBD2 covers 11 bases. Germline-derived CDR1 and CDR2 are SGHDN and FVKESK. With 1 base clipped from V and 6 bases from J, the junction kept 5 bases outside the gene matches. The CDR3 contains 16 residues. This CDR3 reads CASSQGVSGRVNEQFF. CDR3 nucleotides: TGTGCCAGCAGCCAAGGGGTTAGCGGGAGGGTCAATGAGCAGTTCTTC.

V usage is TRBV12-3 or TRBV12-4 and J usage is TRBJ1-5; no clear D gene. The CDR3 loop spans 14 amino acids. Trimming stripped 6 bases from V and 7 bases from J, with 16 bases between. In DNA, the CDR3 is TGTGCCAGCAGCCCTCTTACACCCGTCCAGCCCCAGCATTTT. Translated: CASSPLTPVQPQHF.

This clonotype was counted a few times. This chain uses TRBV30 with TRBJ2-2; tentative D call: TRBD2 (6 bases). CDR1 and CDR2 (germline): GTSNPN, SVGIG (reference sequence). Trimming left V 0 bases short and J 2 bases short, with 13 bases between. CDR3 size: 16 residues. The CDR3 DNA sequence: TGTGCCTGGAGTGTACCGCTAGCGCATAACACCGGGGAGCTGTTTTTT. This codes for CAWSVPLAHNTGELFF.

This clonotype was seen at least ten times. The rearrangement uses TRBV6-1 and TRBJ2-7, with D perhaps matching TRBD2 (5 bases). Germline V gene data show CDR1 as MNHNS and CDR2 as SASEGT. This CDR3 has 14 residues. Trimming shortened V by 8 bases and J by 3 bases, and 17 bases separated the two germline ends. This CDR3 reads CASGKGGDYYEQYF. CDR3 nucleotides: TGTGCCAGCGGCAAAGGAGGAGATTACTACGAGCAGTACTTC.

The table lists this clonotype with many counts. The genes are TRBV20-1 and TRBJ1-1, with TRBD1 as a possible D gene (6 bases). Germline lookup yields CDR1 DFQATT and CDR2 SNEGSKA (reference sequence). This CDR3 has 15 amino acids. V lost 8 bases, J lost 2 bases, and 21 bases lay in between. The CDR3 loop is CSSMGGDSANTEAFF. The CDR3, as DNA: TGCAGTTCAATGGGGGGCGACAGCGCTAACACTGAAGCTTTCTTT.

This clonotype was observed at least ten times. The chain joins TRBV6-5 to TRBJ2-3; no clear D. Trimming stripped 2 bases from V and 0 bases from J, with 6 bases between. CDR1 and CDR2 (germline): MNHEY, SVGAGI. This CDR3 has 14 amino acids. Here the CDR3 DNA reads TGTGCCAGCAGTTACCCGGACAGCACAGATACGCAGTATTTT. Translated, it gives CASSYPDSTDTQYF.

As regards this clonotype: This could be a read error, since a much larger clone is one nucleotide away. The chain has TRBV6-2 or TRBV6-3 and TRBJ2-5; possibly TRBD1 for D (5 bases). Germline lookup yields CDR1 MNHEY and CDR2 SVGEGT. Trimming took 4 bases from V and 4 from J, leaving 13 bases between them. This CDR3 spans 14 amino acids. CDR3 sequence (DNA): TGTGCCAGCAGTTTTAGGGGATCGCGAGAGACCCAGTACTTC. This sequence encodes CASSFRGSRETQYF.

The rearrangement joins TRBV7-8 to TRBJ2-2, with D possibly being TRBD1 (5 bases). V dropped 2 bases and J dropped 7 bases, with 17 bases sitting between them. CDR1 is SGHVS, CDR2 FQNEAQ, per germline. The CDR3 has 16 amino acids. The CDR3 DNA follows: TGTGCCAGCAGCTTAAGGTCGCAGGGTCAGAACGGGGAGCTGTTTTTT. Translated, it gives CASSLRSQGQNGELFF.

The V gene is TRBV20-1, the J gene TRBJ2-1; D possibly corresponds to TRBD2 (6 bases). The CDR3 covers 15 residues. The germline V gene encodes CDR1 DFQATT and CDR2 SNEGSKA (reference sequence). The ends were cut back, 6 bases at V and 5 bases at J, with 20 bases in the middle. CDR3 coding DNA: TGCAGTGCCATTATCCCGGGACTTGGGAACAATGAGCAGTTCTTC. Translating it yields CSAIIPGLGNNEQFF.

This clonotype has ten or more counts. The chain uses TRBV28 and TRBJ1-2; D possibly corresponds to TRBD1 (5 bases). The CDR3 spans 14 residues. Germline V gene lookup returns CDR1 MDHEN and CDR2 SYDVKM. The germline V and J ends were trimmed by 3 bases and 0 bases, with 8 bases remaining between them. The CDR3 is CASSLGGANYGYTF. The CDR3 DNA reads as TGTGCCAGCAGTTTGGGGGGTGCTAACTATGGCTACACCTTC.